Listed below are T cell receptor beta chains from one sample, sequenced in a study of PD-L1 blockade in urothelial cancer. Generated by immunoSEQ multiplex PCR, the TCRdb table keeps only in-frame clones and is missing some. The table lists 49,000 or so clones, about four fifths of them singletons. The sequences come from PBMCs, collected around atezolizumab (anti-PD-L1) treatment. These receptors originate from a man aged 65 to 85 with urothelial cancer. CDR3s include the opening cysteine and the closing phenylalanine or tryptophan. The D gene is left open where the match is weak. Clone size appears in some rows only: once, few, many, or a class for an expanded clone.

D,length,V,J,size,CDR3,DNA
-,14,TRBV29-1,TRBJ2-2,-,CSVEEAGNTGELFF,TGCAGCGTTGAAGAGGCTGGGAACACCGGGGAGCTGTTTTTT
-,12,TRBV19,TRBJ1-2,-,CASLTANYGYTF,TGTGCCAGCCTGACAGCGAACTATGGCTACACCTTC
TRBD1,16,TRBV28,TRBJ1-3,-,CASSSLDRGHGNTIYF,TGTGCCAGCAGTTCTCTCGACAGGGGGCATGGAAACACCATATATTTT
-,16,TRBV15,TRBJ1-4,-,CATSKSQGIEEEKLFF,TGTGCCACCAGCAAGTCCCAGGGGATCGAGGAAGAAAAACTGTTTTTT
-,15,TRBV5-1,TRBJ1-2,once,CASSSRQNSNYGYTF,TGCGCCAGCAGCTCCCGACAGAATTCGAACTATGGCTACACCTTC
-,13,TRBV6-6,TRBJ2-3,-,CASSERSPDTQYF,TGTGCCAGCAGTGAGCGGTCGCCAGATACGCAGTATTTT
-,14,TRBV28,TRBJ1-2,-,CASSLLDSLYGYTF,TGTGCCAGCAGTTTACTCGACAGTCTCTATGGCTACACCTTC
-,16,TRBV6-1,TRBJ2-2,-,CASSEQGVANTGELFF,TGTGCCAGCAGTGAGCAAGGGGTCGCGAACACCGGGGAGCTGTTTTTT
TRBD1,19,TRBV19,TRBJ1-5,-,CASSKGRDRTVYSNQPQHF,TGTGCCAGTAGTAAGGGGCGGGACAGGACCGTCTATAGCAATCAGCCCCAGCATTTT
-,13,TRBV6-6,TRBJ1-1,-,CASSLTGNTEAFF,TGTGCCAGCAGCTTGACAGGGAACACTGAAGCTTTCTTT
TRBD1,14,TRBV6-1,TRBJ1-3,-,CASSESGGGNTIYF,TGTGCCAGCAGTGAATCAGGGGGCGGAAACACCATATATTTT
-,14,TRBV6-4,TRBJ1-2,-,CASSNTPEVQGYTF,TGTGCCAGCAGCAACACACCTGAGGTTCAAGGCTACACCTTC
TRBD1,18,TRBV15,TRBJ1-2,-,CATSRDLGQGREGYGYTF,TGTGCCACCAGCAGAGATCTGGGACAGGGAAGGGAAGGGTATGGCTACACCTTC
-,14,TRBV5-1,TRBJ1-1,-,CASSLWGQNTEAFF,TGCGCCAGCAGCTTGTGGGGACAGAACACTGAAGCTTTCTTT
TRBD2,14,TRBV11-2,TRBJ2-5,-,CASSFLAGSGAQYF,TGTGCCAGCAGCTTCCTAGCGGGGTCTGGGGCCCAGTACTTC
TRBD2,18,TRBV6-1,TRBJ2-1,few,CASSGLAGDLSSYNEQFF,TGTGCCAGCAGTGGACTAGCGGGGGACCTCAGCTCCTACAATGAGCAGTTCTTC
-,15,TRBV7-8,TRBJ2-1,-,CASSPEVESYNEQFF,TGTGCCAGCAGCCCAGAGGTGGAATCCTACAATGAGCAGTTCTTC
TRBD1,13,TRBV5-6,TRBJ1-2,-,CASSLDRGLGYTF,TGTGCCAGCAGCTTGGACAGGGGGCTTGGCTACACCTTC
-,14,TRBV6-5,TRBJ1-4,-,CASSFDRTNEKLFF,TGTGCCAGCAGCTTTGACAGAACTAATGAAAAACTGTTTTTT
-,12,TRBV7-9,TRBJ2-1,-,CASSLVGGKGFF,TGTGCCAGCAGCTTAGTCGGGGGAAAAGGGTTCTTC
-,16,TRBV5-1,TRBJ2-2,-,CASSLLGGTSTGELFF,TGCGCCAGCAGCCTATTGGGCGGGACTTCCACCGGGGAGCTGTTTTTT
-,14,TRBV6-1,TRBJ1-4,-,CASKRDRNREKLFF,TGTGCCAGCAAACGCGACAGGAACCGTGAAAAACTGTTTTTT